A selection of T cell receptor beta chains follows, all from one sample in a study of OX40 agonist ivuxolimab in advanced cancers. TCRdb keeps only in-frame clones here, not all; method: immunoSEQ multiplex PCR. The table includes around 40,000 clones, about 86% detected once. The specimen comprised CD4+ or CD8+ T cells sorted from blood, sampled in a trial of the OX40 agonist ivuxolimab. The receptors originated from an adult with an advanced solid tumor such as melanoma, head and neck, liver or kidney cancer. Each CDR3 is given with its conserved first and last residue. Fields, in order: V gene, J gene, clone size, D gene, CDR3 DNA, CDR3 protein. The D gene is left open where the match is weak. The listing skips clone size in some rows; elsewhere it reads once, few, many or a size class.

V: TRBV7-2
J: TRBJ2-1
size: once
D: TRBD2
DNA: TGTGCCAGCAGCCTAGGACTAGCGGGGGGTAATGAGCAGTTCTTC
CDR3: CASSLGLAGGNEQFF

V: TRBV18
J: TRBJ2-5
size: few
D: TRBD2
DNA: TGTGCCAGCTCTCCAGAAGGGGAGGGGACCCAGTACTTC
CDR3: CASSPEGEGTQYF

V: TRBV19
J: TRBJ1-2
size: NA
D: NA
DNA: TGTGCCAGTATGGGGTGGACAGCTTTCTACACCTTC
CDR3: CASMGWTAFYTF

V: TRBV5-1
J: TRBJ1-2
size: NA
D: TRBD1
DNA: TGCGCCAGCAGCTTGGTCGGACAGGGAGATTATGGCTACACCTTC
CDR3: CASSLVGQGDYGYTF

V: TRBV7-9
J: TRBJ2-7
size: NA
D: TRBD2
DNA: TGTGCCAGCAGCTGGGAGGGACCCTCCTACGAGCAGTACTTC
CDR3: CASSWEGPSYEQYF

V: TRBV19
J: TRBJ2-5
size: NA
D: TRBD2
DNA: TGTGCCAGTGGGACTAGGGGGGTCGACCAGTACTTC
CDR3: CASGTRGVDQYF

V: TRBV27
J: TRBJ2-1
size: NA
D: TRBD1
DNA: TGTGCCAGCACAGGGGGCGGCAATGAGCAGTTCTTC
CDR3: CASTGGGNEQFF

V: TRBV15
J: TRBJ1-1
size: once
D: NA
DNA: TGTGCCACCAGAGGTGGGCACCTGAACACTGAAGCTTTCTTT
CDR3: CATRGGHLNTEAFF

V: TRBV27
J: TRBJ2-1
size: NA
D: NA
DNA: TGTGCCAGCAGTTTATATGGGAACAATGAGCAGTTCTTC
CDR3: CASSLYGNNEQFF

V: TRBV10-2
J: TRBJ2-7
size: once
D: NA
DNA: TGCGCCACCTCCCGGACAGACTACGAGCAGTACTTC
CDR3: CATSRTDYEQYF

V: TRBV9
J: TRBJ2-1
size: NA
D: TRBD2
DNA: TGTGCCAGCAGCGTAGGGGAGGGTTACAATGAGCAGTTCTTC
CDR3: CASSVGEGYNEQFF

V: TRBV9
J: TRBJ1-2
size: NA
D: NA
DNA: TGTGCCAGCAGCCAATGGGGGCGGAACTATGGCTACACCTTC
CDR3: CASSQWGRNYGYTF

V: TRBV28
J: TRBJ2-3
size: NA
D: TRBD1
DNA: TGTGCCAGCAGTTCAGGACAGGGGGACACAGATACGCAGTATTTT
CDR3: CASSSGQGDTDTQYF

V: TRBV6-1
J: TRBJ2-1
size: NA
D: NA
DNA: TGTGCCAGCAGTGAGACTCTGGGGTCCTACAATGAGCAGTTCTTC
CDR3: CASSETLGSYNEQFF

V: TRBV2
J: TRBJ1-2
size: NA
D: TRBD1
DNA: TGTGCCAGCAGTGAAGAGACAGGGGGTGCCTATGGCTACACCTTC
CDR3: CASSEETGGAYGYTF

V: TRBV10-1
J: TRBJ2-7
size: NA
D: TRBD2
DNA: TGCGCCAGCAGCAGGCCGGGACTAGCGGGAGGAATATACGAGCAGTACTTC
CDR3: CASSRPGLAGGIYEQYF

V: TRBV27
J: TRBJ1-2
size: NA
D: NA
DNA: TGTGCCAGCAGTTTGGCAGGGCTCGGCTACACCTTC
CDR3: CASSLAGLGYTF